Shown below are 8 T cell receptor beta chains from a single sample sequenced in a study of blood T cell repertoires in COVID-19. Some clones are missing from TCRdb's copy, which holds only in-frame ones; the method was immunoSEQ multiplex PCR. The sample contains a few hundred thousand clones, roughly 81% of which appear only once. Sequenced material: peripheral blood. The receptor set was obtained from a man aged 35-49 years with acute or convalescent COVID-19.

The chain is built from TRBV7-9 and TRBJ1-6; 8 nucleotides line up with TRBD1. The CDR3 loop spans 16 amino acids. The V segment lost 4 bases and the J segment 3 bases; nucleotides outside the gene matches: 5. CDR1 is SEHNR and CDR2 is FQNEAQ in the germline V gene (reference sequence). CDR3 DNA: TGTGCCAGCAGCTCCGCCGGGACAGGCTATAATTCACCCCTCCACTTT. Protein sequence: CASSSAGTGYNSPLHF.

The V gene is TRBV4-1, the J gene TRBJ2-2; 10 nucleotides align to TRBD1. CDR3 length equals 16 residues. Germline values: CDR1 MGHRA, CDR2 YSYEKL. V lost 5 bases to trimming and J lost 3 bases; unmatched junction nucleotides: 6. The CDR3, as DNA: TGCGCCAGCAGCAACTCCGGGACAGGGGACACCGGGGAGCTGTTTTTT. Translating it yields CASSNSGTGDTGELFF.

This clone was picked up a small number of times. The CDR3 DNA is TGTGCCAGCAGACCCGGGACAGGGAATTATGGCTACACCTTC. Amino acids: CASRPGTGNYGYTF. The gene calls are TRBV6-5 and TRBJ1-2; 9 bases map to TRBD1. This CDR3 contains 14 residues. Germline-derived CDR1 and CDR2 are MNHEY and SVGAGI. Unmatched junction bases numbered 7, after V lost 6 bases and J lost 5 bases.

The CDR3 nucleotides are TGTGCCTCACTAGCGGGGGGATCAGTATACGAGCAGTACTTC. It codes for CASLAGGSVYEQYF. The genes are TRBV30 and TRBJ2-7, with 12 bases aligning to TRBD2. Germline trimming cut 7 bases from V and 4 bases from J; bases unmatched to any gene: 8. The CDR3 is made up of 14 amino acids. CDR1 is GTSNPN and CDR2 is SVGIG in the germline V gene (reference sequence). Full variable domain (rest looked up from reference TRBV30 and TRBJ2-7): SQTIHQWPATLVQPVGSPLSLECTVEGTSNPNLYWYRQAAGRGLQLLFYSVGIGQISSEVPQNLSASRPQDRQFILSSKKLLLSDSGFYLCASLAGGSVYEQYFGPGTRLTVT.

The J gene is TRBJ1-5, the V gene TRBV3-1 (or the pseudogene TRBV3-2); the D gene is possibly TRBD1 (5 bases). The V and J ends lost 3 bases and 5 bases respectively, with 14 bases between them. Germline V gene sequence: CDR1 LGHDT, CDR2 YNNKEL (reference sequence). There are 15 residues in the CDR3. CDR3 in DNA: TGTGCCAGCAGCCATTCGACAGAGAGGTATCAGCCCCAGCATTTT. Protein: CASSHSTERYQPQHF.

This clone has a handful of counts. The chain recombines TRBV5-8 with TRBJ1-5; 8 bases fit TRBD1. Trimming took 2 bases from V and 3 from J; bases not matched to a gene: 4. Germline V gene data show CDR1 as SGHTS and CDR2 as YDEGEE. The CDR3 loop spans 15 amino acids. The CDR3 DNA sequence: TGTGCCAGCAGCTTAAGCCAGGGGGCCAATCAGCCCCAGCATTTT. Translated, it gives CASSLSQGANQPQHF.

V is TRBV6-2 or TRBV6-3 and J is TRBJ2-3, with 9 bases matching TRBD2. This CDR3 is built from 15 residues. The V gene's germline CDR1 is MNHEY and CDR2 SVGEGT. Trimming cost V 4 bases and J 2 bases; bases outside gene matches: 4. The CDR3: CASSFQRGDTDTQYF. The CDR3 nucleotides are TGTGCCAGCAGTTTTCAGCGGGGGGACACAGATACGCAGTATTTT.

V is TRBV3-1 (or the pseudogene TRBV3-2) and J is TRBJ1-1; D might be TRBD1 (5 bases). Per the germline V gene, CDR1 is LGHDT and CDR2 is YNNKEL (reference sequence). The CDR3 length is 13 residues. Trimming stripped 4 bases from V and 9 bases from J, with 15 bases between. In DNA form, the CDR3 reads TGTGCCAGCAGCCTCTACCAGGGCGTAAAAGCTTTCTTT. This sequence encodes CASSLYQGVKAFF.